The sequence of this TCR beta chain was determined in a study of T cell repertoires in cytomegalovirus infection. Study-wide findings and caveats: The response measured ex vivo was dominated by TCR beta clonotypes (HLA-C-restricted and CMV-specific). The cumulative frequency of public TCR beta families identified carriers of CMV plus the relevant HLA.

This clonotype was detected many times. The antigen remains unidentified. TCRdb re-called the reads with MiXCR, one entry per CDR3 protein. Of approximately 170,000 distinct CDR3 sequences listed, 17% are singletons. The CDR3 contains 15 residues. Germline CDR1 and CDR2: MNHNY and SVGAGI (reference sequence). V was pared by 2 bases and J by 2 bases, with 12 bases between. This chain joins TRBV6-6 and TRBJ1-1; D perhaps matches TRBD1 (6 bases). The receptor was derived from a human donor in good health (CMV status not recorded). Some clones in this sample may be carry-over from other donors' samples. The sequenced material came from CD8+ T cells from PBMCs. CDR3 sequence reads: CASSYGDKVNTEAFF. DNA for the CDR3: TGTGCCAGCAGTTACGGGGACAAAGTAAACACTGAAGCTTTCTTT.